The text below deals with one T cell receptor beta chain. Its antigen remains unknown. This entry belongs to a study of T cell responses to AZD1222 COVID-19 vaccine. Broader study findings: Spike-specific TCR breadth and depth rose after two AZD1222 doses. There were vaccine-associated CD4 TCRs across spike, dominant at 160-218 and 743-854.

The repertoire was sequenced with immunoSEQ multiplex PCR; TCRdb's copy has only in-frame clones and lacks some. This table has tens of thousands of clones, around 85% appearing once. Germline V gene data show CDR1 as MNHNY and CDR2 as SVGAGI (reference sequence). V lost 6 bases and J 5 bases, leaving 8 bases between the germline ends. This CDR3 spans 11 amino acids. The TCR was taken from an adult in good health. The V call is TRBV6-6, the J call TRBJ2-7, with TRBD1 as a possible D gene (6 bases). Sequencing used peripheral blood, obtained on day 0 of AZD1222 vaccination. The CDR3 DNA follows: TGTGCCAGCAGGGACAGCGACGAGCAGTACTTC. Translated, it gives CASRDSDEQYF.